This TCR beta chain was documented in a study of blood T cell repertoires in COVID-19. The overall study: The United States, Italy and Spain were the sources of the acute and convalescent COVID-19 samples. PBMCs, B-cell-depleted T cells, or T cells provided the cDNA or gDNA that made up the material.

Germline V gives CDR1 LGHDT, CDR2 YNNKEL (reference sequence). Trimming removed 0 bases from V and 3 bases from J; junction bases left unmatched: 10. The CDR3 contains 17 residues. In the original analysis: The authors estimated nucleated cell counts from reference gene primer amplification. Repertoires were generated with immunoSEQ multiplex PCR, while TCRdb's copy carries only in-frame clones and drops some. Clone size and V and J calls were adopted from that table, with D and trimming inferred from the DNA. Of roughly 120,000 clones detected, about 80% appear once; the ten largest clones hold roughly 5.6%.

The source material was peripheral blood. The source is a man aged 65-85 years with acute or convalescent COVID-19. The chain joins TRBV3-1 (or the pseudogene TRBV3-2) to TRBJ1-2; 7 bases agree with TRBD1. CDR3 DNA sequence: TGTGCCAGCAGCCAAGAAGGAACAGGGGATCCCCACTATGGCTACACCTTC. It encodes CASSQEGTGDPHYGYTF.